A single sample gave rise to the 10 T cell receptor beta chains below, sequenced in a study of neurological immune-mediated disorders. TCRdb ran MiXCR on the 5' RACE reads and lists one entry per CDR3 protein. The sample consists of under 60,000 distinct CDR3 sequences, over 15% of them appearing once. Sequencing was done on a sample of PBMCs. The receptors were gathered from a man aged 60-69 years in good health.

This clonotype was found many times. The chain combines TRBV9 with TRBJ2-7; 8 bases are a match to TRBD1. Germline V lookup: CDR1 SGDLS, CDR2 YYNGEE. CDR3 length: 14 amino acids. V dropped 4 bases and J dropped 3; count of bases not matched to a gene: 6. Written as DNA, the CDR3 is TGTGCCAGCAGCCCCCGGACAGGGCACTACGAGCAGTACTTC. Translating gives CASSPRTGHYEQYF.

Details on this clonotype: A much larger clone differs by one base, so this may be a read error. The chain employs TRBV6-2 or TRBV6-3 and TRBJ2-1; 8 bases map to TRBD2. Germline V gives CDR1 MNHEY, CDR2 SVGEGT. V was pared by 10 bases and J by 3 bases, with 8 bases of the junction left unmatched. The CDR3 length is 14 residues. CDR3 nucleotide sequence: TGTGCCAACACGAGACTAGCGTACTACAATGAGCAGTTCTTC. This encodes CANTRLAYYNEQFF.

This clonotype appeared many times. The chain combines TRBV5-1 with TRBJ2-2, with D uncertain. With 3 bases removed from V and 1 base from J, the gap between germline ends came to 4 bases. The CDR3 length is 13 residues. The germline V gene encodes CDR1 SGHRS and CDR2 YFSETQ. This chain's CDR3 is CASSSLNTGELFF. The CDR3 DNA reads TGCGCCAGCAGCTCGCTGAACACCGGGGAGCTGTTTTTT.

As for this clonotype: The junction shows a germline mismatch at one end, possibly a read error. The V and J genes are TRBV4-1 and TRBJ2-5; tentative D call: TRBD1 (5 bases). Germline loops: CDR1 MGHRA, CDR2 YSYEKL. This CDR3 region has 15 residues. The CDR3 reads CVSSPRWGPQETQYF. The DNA for the CDR3 is TGCGTCAGCAGCCCCAGGTGGGGCCCACAAGAGACCCAGTACTTC.

This clonotype came up many times. A read error may account for a junction end that differs from germline. The rearrangement links TRBV18 to TRBJ2-2; TRBD1 agrees at 7 bases. Germline CDR1 KGHSH, CDR2 LQKENI. The CDR3 is 16 residues long. The CDR3 loop is CANSLSGTVNTGELFF. In DNA, the CDR3 is TGTGCCAACTCACTTTCAGGGACAGTCAACACCGGGGAGCTGTTTTTT.

This clonotype came up many times. V gene TRBV28 combines with J gene TRBJ2-3; 14 bases map to TRBD2. The junction had 3 bases not matched to a gene; V was cut back by 2 bases and J by 5 bases. CDR3 length: 16 residues. Germline V gene lookup returns CDR1 MDHEN and CDR2 SYDVKM. DNA of the CDR3: TGTGCCAGCAGTTTAACAGGACTAGCGGGAGGAGATACGCAGTATTTT. Protein product: CASSLTGLAGGDTQYF.

This clonotype was counted at least ten times. The J gene is TRBJ2-1, the V gene TRBV5-6, with TRBD1 matching over 7 bases. The germline CDR1 and CDR2 sequences are SGHDT and YYEEEE. This CDR3 contains 15 residues. V shed 4 bases, J shed 4 bases, and the junction held 8 bases outside the gene matches. CDR3 sequence (DNA): TGTGCCAGCAGCGCTACCACACAGGGGTACAATGAGCAGTTCTTC. Protein sequence: CASSATTQGYNEQFF.

This clonotype has at least ten counts. The rearrangement uses TRBV29-1 and TRBJ2-3, with 9 bases lining up with TRBD2. This CDR3 is 15 amino acids long. Trimming cost V 4 bases and J 2 bases; bases outside gene matches: 7. Germline-derived CDR1 and CDR2 are SQVTM and ANQGSEA. The CDR3 spells CSVVPSGTNTDTQYF. The CDR3 region has the DNA TGCAGCGTTGTCCCTAGCGGGACCAACACAGATACGCAGTATTTT.

This clonotype appeared many times. This chain links TRBV7-6 with TRBJ2-7; D might be TRBD1 (6 bases). The CDR3 has 14 residues. CDR1 and CDR2 (germline): SGHVS, FNYEAQ. Trimming stripped 6 bases from V and 2 bases from J, with 14 bases between. CDR3: CASSLGQKAYEQYF. Here the CDR3 DNA reads TGTGCCAGCAGTCTAGGACAGAAAGCCTACGAGCAGTACTTC.

This clonotype was seen repeatedly, ten times or more. This chain uses TRBV5-1 with TRBJ2-7, with TRBD2 identical over 12 bases. CDR3 length: 15 residues. Germline assignment: CDR1 SGHRS and CDR2 YFSETQ. The junction had 4 bases not matched to a gene; V was cut back by 5 bases and J by 1 base. DNA of the CDR3: TGCGCCAGCAGTCTAGGGACTAGCGGGTCCTACGAGCAGTACTTC. Its translation is CASSLGTSGSYEQYF.